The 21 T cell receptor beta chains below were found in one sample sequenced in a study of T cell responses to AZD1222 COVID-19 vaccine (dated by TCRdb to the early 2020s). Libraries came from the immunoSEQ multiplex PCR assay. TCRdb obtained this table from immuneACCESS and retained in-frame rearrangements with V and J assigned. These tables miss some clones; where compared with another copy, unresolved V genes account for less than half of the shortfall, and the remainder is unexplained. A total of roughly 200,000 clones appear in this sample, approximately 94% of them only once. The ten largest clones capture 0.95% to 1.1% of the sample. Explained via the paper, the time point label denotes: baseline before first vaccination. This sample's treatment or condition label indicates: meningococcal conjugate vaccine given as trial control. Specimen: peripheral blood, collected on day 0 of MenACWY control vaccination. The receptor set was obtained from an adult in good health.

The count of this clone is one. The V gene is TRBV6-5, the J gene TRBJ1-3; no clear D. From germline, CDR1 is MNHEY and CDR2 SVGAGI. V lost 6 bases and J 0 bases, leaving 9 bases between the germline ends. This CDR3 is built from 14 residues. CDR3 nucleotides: TGTGCCAGCAGCAAAGACACCTCTGGAAACACCATATATTTT. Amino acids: CASSKDTSGNTIYF.

CDR3 sequence: CASSPPVSLETQYF. In DNA form, the CDR3 reads TGTGCCAGCTCACCACCGGTTAGTCTGGAGACCCAGTACTTC. The chain couples TRBV18 to TRBJ2-5; no clear D. The CDR3 sequence is 14 residues long. V lost 0 bases and J lost 5, with 10 bases in between. CDR1 and CDR2 (germline): KGHSH, LQKENI.

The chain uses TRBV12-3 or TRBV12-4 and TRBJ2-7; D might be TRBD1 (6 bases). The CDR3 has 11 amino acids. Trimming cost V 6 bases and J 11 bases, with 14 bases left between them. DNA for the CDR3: TGTGCCAGCAGCCCTTCCGGGACAAAGTACTTC. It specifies CASSPSGTKYF.

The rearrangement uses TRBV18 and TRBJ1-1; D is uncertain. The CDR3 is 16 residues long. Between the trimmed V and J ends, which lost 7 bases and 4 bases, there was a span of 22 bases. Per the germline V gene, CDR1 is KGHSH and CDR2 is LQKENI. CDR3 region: CASLPPSPVKGTEAFF. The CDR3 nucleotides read TGTGCCAGCTTACCCCCTTCACCCGTGAAGGGCACTGAAGCTTTCTTT.

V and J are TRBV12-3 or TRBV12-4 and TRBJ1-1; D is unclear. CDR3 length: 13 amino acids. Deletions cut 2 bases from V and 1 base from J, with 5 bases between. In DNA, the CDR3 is TGTGCCAGCAGTTTAATGGAGAACACTGAAGCTTTCTTT. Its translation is CASSLMENTEAFF.

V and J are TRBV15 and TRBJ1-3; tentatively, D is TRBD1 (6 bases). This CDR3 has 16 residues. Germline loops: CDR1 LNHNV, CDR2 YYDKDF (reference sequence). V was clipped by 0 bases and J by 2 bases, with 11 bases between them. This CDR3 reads CATSRDLGGAGNTIYF. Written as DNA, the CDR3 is TGTGCCACCAGCAGAGATCTAGGGGGGGCTGGAAACACCATATATTTT.

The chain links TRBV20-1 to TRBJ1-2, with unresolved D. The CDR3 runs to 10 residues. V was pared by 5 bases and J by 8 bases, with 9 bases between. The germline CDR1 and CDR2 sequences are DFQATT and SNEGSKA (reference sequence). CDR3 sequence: CSAGQVGYTF. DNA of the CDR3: TGCAGTGCTGGGCAGGTGGGCTACACCTTC.

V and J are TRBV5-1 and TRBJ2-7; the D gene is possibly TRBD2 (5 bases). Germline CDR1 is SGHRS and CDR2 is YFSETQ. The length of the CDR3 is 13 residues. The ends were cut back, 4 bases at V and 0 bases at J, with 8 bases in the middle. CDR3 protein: CASSDTSSYEQYF. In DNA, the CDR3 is TGCGCCAGCAGCGATACTAGCTCCTACGAGCAGTACTTC.

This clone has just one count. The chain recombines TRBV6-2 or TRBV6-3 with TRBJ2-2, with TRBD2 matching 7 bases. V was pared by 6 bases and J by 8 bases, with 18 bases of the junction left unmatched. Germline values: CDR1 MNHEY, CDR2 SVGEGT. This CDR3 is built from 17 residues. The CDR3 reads CASSQGEASGPQGELFF. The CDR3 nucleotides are TGTGCCAGCAGCCAAGGGGAGGCTAGCGGCCCGCAAGGGGAGCTGTTTTTT.

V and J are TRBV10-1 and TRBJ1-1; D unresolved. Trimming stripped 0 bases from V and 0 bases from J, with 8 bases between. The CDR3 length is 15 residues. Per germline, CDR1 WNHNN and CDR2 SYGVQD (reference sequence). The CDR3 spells CASSESRGLNTEAFF. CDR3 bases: TGCGCCAGCAGTGAGTCTCGAGGTTTGAACACTGAAGCTTTCTTT.

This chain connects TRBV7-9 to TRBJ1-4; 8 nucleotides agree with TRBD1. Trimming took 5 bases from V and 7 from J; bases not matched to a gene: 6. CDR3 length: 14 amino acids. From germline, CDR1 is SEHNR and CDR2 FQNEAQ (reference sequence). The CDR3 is CASSTTGGSEKLFF. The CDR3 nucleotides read TGTGCCAGCAGCACAACAGGGGGGAGTGAAAAACTGTTTTTT.

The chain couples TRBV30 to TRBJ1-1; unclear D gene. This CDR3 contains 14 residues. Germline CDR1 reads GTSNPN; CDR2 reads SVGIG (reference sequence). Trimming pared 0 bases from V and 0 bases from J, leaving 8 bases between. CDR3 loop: CAWSVGSMNTEAFF. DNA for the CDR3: TGTGCCTGGAGTGTAGGCAGCATGAACACTGAAGCTTTCTTT.

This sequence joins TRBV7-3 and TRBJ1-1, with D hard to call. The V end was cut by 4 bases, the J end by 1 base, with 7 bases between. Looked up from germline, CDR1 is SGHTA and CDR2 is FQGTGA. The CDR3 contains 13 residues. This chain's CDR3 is CASSSYKNTEAFF. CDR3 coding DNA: TGTGCCAGCAGCTCGTACAAGAACACTGAAGCTTTCTTT.

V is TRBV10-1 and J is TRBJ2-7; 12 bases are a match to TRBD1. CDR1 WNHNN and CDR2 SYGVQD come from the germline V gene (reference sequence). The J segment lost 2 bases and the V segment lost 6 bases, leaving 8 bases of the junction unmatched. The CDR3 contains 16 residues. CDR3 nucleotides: TGCGCCAGCAGAACCGGGACAGGGGGCTTTACCTACGAGCAGTACTTC. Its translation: CASRTGTGGFTYEQYF.

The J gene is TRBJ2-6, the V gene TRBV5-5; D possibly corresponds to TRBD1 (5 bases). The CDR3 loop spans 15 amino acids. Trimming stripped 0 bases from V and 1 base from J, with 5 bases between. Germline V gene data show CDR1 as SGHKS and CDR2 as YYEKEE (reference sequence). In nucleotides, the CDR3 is TGTGCCAGCAGCTTGGAGGGGTCTGGGGCCAACGTCCTGACTTTC. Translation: CASSLEGSGANVLTF.

The DNA for the CDR3 is TGTGCCAGCAGTCAAGGCCAGGCCCCCTATGGCTACACCTTC. This gives the protein CASSQGQAPYGYTF. The rearrangement uses TRBV7-9 and TRBJ1-2; no firm D call. Trimming took off 6 bases at V and 4 bases at J, with 15 bases between the two ends. CDR1 SEHNR and CDR2 FQNEAQ come from the germline V gene (reference sequence). The length of the CDR3 is 14 residues.

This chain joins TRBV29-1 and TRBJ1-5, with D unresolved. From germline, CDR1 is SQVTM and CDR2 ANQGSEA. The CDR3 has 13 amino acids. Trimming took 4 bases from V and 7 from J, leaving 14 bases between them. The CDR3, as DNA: TGCAGCGTTGGGGCCACTAGGAGACAGCCCCAGCATTTT. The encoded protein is CSVGATRRQPQHF.

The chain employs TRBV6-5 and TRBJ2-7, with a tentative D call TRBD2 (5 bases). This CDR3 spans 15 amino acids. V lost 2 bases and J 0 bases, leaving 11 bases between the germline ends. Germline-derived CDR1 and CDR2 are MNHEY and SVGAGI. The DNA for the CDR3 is TGTGCCAGCAGTTACACCCAGCGGAACTCCTACGAGCAGTACTTC. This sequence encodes CASSYTQRNSYEQYF.

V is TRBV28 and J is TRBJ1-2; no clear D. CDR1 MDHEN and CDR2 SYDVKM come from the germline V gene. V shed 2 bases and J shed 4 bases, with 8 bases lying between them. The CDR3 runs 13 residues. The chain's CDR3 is CASSLKGSYGYTF. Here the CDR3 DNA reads TGTGCCAGCAGTTTAAAGGGCTCCTATGGCTACACCTTC.

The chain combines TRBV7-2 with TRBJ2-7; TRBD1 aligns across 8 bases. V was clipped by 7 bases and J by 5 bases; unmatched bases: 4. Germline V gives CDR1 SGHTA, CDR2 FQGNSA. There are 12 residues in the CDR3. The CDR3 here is CASTRGLDEQYF. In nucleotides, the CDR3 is TGTGCCAGCACCAGGGGGCTCGACGAGCAGTACTTC.

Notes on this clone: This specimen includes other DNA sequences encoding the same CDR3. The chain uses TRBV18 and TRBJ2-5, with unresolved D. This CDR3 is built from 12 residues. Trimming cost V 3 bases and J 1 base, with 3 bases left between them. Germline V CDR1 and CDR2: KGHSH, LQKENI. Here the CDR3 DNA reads TGTGCCAGCTCACCTGGCCAAGAGACCCAGTACTTC. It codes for CASSPGQETQYF. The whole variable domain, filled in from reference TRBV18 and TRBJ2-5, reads NAGVMQNPRHLVRRRGQEARLRCSPMKGHSHVYWYRQLPEEGLKFMVYLQKENIIDESGMPKERFSAEFPKEGPSILRIQQVVRGDSAAYFCASSPGQETQYFGPGTRLLVL.